One and the same sample provided the 8 T cell receptor beta chains below, sequenced in a study of blood T cell repertoires in COVID-19. Here immunoSEQ multiplex PCR was the method, and the copy in TCRdb shows in-frame clones only, minus some. The data show 150,000 or so clones, approximately 87% seen once. The sample was peripheral blood. These receptor sequences come from a woman in her 70s with acute or convalescent COVID-19.

This clone showed up just once. The V call is TRBV19, the J call TRBJ2-3; 10 bases match TRBD2. CDR3 length: 15 amino acids. Trimming took 2 bases from V and 4 from J; bases not matched to a gene: 3. In germline, CDR1 is LNHDA, CDR2 SQIVND (reference sequence). The CDR3 loop reads CASSILAGAPDTQYF. CDR3 coding DNA: TGTGCCAGTAGTATACTAGCGGGGGCGCCAGATACGCAGTATTTT.

V and J are TRBV7-9 and TRBJ1-2; D remains unclear. The length of the CDR3 is 12 residues. Germline CDR1 reads SEHNR; CDR2 reads FQNEAQ (reference sequence). The V and J ends lost 3 bases and 6 bases respectively, with 8 bases between them. Written as DNA, the CDR3 is TGTGCCAGCAGCTTTGGTCGGGATGGCTACACCTTC. It is translated as CASSFGRDGYTF.

The chain combines TRBV6-6 with TRBJ1-2, with D perhaps TRBD1 (6 bases). Per the germline V gene, CDR1 is MNHNY and CDR2 is SVGAGI (reference sequence). Trimming left V 5 bases short and J 8 bases short, with 21 bases between. The CDR3 contains 15 residues. As DNA, the CDR3 is TGTGCCAGCAGTCGTCCAGGGGTTTCGACGAGGGGCTACACCTTC. Translating it yields CASSRPGVSTRGYTF.

CDR3 sequence reads: CASSGTSGSFGTDTQYF. The CDR3 bases are TGTGCCAGCAGCGGGACTAGCGGGAGTTTTGGCACAGATACGCAGTATTTT. The chain recombines TRBV9 with TRBJ2-3, with TRBD2 identical over 13 bases. Germline CDR1 and CDR2: SGDLS and YYNGEE. This CDR3 is built from 17 residues. Trimming cost V 3 bases and J 1 base; bases outside gene matches: 5.

This chain joins TRBV27 and TRBJ1-6; D is undetermined. The CDR3 runs 17 residues. V was trimmed by 6 bases and J by 0 bases, leaving 15 bases between them. CDR1 and CDR2 from the germline V gene are MNHEY and SMNVEV (reference sequence). The CDR3 reads CASRPTQASSYNSPLHF. The CDR3 DNA is TGTGCCAGCAGACCAACCCAGGCGAGCTCCTATAATTCACCCCTCCACTTT.

The rearrangement uses TRBV7-2 and TRBJ2-1; 8 nucleotides align to TRBD2. V lost 1 base and J lost 5; bases outside the gene matches: 13. Germline CDR1 and CDR2: SGHTA and FQGNSA. This CDR3 has 18 residues. CDR3 nucleotide sequence: TGTGCCAGCAGCTTAGGGTCGATGAGCGGGAGCCTGAACAATGAGCAGTTCTTC. Encoded protein: CASSLGSMSGSLNNEQFF.

V gene TRBV9 combines with J gene TRBJ1-2, with 9 bases matching TRBD1. The CDR3 contains 14 residues. CDR1 is SGDLS, CDR2 YYNGEE, per germline. The V gene end was trimmed by 3 bases and the J gene end by 5 bases; junction bases not matched to a gene: 5. The CDR3 loop is CASSARDRVYGYTF. CDR3 bases: TGTGCCAGCAGCGCCCGGGACAGGGTTTATGGCTACACCTTC.

The J gene is TRBJ1-5, the V gene TRBV19; TRBD1 matches at 8 bases. The CDR3 spans 15 residues. Per germline, CDR1 LNHDA and CDR2 SQIVND (reference sequence). V lost 10 bases, J lost 4 bases, and 12 bases stayed unmatched. The CDR3 protein is CATRRGTGGNQPQHF. The CDR3 nucleotides read TGTGCCACCCGTAGAGGAACAGGGGGAAATCAGCCCCAGCATTTT. The full variable domain, with the rest looked up from reference TRBV19 and TRBJ1-5, is DGGITQSPKYLFRKEGQNVTLSCEQNLNHDAMYWYRQDPGQGLRLIYYSQIVNDFQKGDIAEGYSVSREKKESFPLTVTSAQKNPTAFYLCATRRGTGGNQPQHFGDGTRLSIL.